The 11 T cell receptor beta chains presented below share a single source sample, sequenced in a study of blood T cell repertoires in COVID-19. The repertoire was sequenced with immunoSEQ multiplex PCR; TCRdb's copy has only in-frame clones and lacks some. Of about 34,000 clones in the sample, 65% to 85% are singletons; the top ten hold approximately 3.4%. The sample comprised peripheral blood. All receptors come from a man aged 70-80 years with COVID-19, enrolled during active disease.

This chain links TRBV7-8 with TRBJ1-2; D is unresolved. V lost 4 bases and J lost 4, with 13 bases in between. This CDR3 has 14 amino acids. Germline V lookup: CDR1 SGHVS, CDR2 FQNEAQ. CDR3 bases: TGTGCCAGCAGCTCCCCGACGGGATCCTATGGCTACACCTTC. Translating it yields CASSSPTGSYGYTF.

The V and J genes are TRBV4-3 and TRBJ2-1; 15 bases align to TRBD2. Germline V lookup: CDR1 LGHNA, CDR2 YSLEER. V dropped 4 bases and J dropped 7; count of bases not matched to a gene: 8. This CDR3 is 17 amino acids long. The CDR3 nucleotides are TGCGCCAGCAGCCGGACTAGCGGGAGGGCCTCTGGGAATGAGCAGTTCTTC. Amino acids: CASSRTSGRASGNEQFF.

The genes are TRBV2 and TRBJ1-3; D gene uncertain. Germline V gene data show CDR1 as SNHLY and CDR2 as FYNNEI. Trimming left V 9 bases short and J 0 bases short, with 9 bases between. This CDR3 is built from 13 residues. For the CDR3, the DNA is TGTGCCAGAGAGCGGGGCTCTGGAAACACCATATATTTT. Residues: CARERGSGNTIYF.

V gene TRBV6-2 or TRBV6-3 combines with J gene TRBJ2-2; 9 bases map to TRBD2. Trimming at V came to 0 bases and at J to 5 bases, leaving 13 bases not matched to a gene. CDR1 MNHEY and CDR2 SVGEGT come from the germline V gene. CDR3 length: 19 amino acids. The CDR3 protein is CASSYSYGSAGGRTGELFF. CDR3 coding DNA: TGTGCCAGCAGTTACTCTTACGGTTCGGCGGGAGGGCGAACCGGGGAGCTGTTTTTT.

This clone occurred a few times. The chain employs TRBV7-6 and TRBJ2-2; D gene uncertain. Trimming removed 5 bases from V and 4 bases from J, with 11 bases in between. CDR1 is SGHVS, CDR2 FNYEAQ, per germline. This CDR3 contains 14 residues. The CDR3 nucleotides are TGTGCCAGCAGCCTAACAGCACTCACCGGGGAGCTGTTTTTT. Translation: CASSLTALTGELFF.

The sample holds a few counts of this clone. CDR3 region: CASSRGTVSSYEQYF. Here the CDR3 DNA reads TGTGCCAGCAGCCGCGGGACTGTGAGCTCCTACGAGCAGTACTTC. The rearrangement links TRBV5-4 to TRBJ2-7, with a tentative D call TRBD2 (6 bases). The CDR3 has 15 amino acids. Per germline, CDR1 SGHNT and CDR2 YYREEE (reference sequence). V lost 4 bases, J lost 0 bases, and 14 bases lay in between.

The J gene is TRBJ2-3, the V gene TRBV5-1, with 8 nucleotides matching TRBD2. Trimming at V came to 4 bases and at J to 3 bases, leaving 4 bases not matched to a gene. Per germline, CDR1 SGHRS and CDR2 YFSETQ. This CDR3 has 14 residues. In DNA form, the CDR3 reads TGCGCCAGCAGCCTTTCGGGAGGGACAGATACGCAGTATTTT. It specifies CASSLSGGTDTQYF.

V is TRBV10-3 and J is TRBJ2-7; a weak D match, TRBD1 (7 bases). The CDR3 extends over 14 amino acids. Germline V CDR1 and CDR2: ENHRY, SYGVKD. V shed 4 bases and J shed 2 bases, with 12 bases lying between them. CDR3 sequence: CAISVDREAYEQYF. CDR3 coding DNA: TGTGCCATCAGTGTCGACAGGGAGGCCTACGAGCAGTACTTC.

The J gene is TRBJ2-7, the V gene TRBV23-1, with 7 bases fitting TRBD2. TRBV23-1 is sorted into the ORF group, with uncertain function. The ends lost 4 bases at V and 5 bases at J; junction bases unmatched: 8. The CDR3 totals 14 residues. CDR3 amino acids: CASSLVERGDEQYF. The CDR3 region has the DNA TGCGCCAGCAGTCTCGTCGAGCGGGGTGACGAGCAGTACTTC.

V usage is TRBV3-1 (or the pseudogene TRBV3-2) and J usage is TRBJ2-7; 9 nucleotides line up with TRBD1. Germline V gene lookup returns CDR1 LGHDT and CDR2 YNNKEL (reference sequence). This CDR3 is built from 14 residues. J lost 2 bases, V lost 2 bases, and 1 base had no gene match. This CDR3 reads CASSQRQGAYEQYF. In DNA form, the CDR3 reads TGTGCCAGCAGCCAAAGACAGGGGGCCTACGAGCAGTACTTC.

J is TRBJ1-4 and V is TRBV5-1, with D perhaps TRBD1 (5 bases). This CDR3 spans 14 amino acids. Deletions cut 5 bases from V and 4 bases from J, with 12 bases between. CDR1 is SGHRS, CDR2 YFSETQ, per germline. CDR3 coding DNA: TGCGCCAGCAGTTCGGACACGAGTAATGAAAAACTGTTTTTT. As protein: CASSSDTSNEKLFF.